Shown below are 16 T cell receptor beta chains from a single sample sequenced in a study of T cells in women clearing cervical HPV infection (dated by TCRdb to 2016 to 2018). Library generation was performed with the immunoSEQ multiplex PCR assay. In its TCRdb copy, this immuneACCESS table keeps in-frame sequences only and misses some clones. Where compared with another copy, unresolved V genes explain less than half of these, and the others have no known cause. The table for this sample records tens of thousands of clones. The top ten clonotypes cover roughly 6.8% of the sample. The sample taken for sequencing was blood buffy coat. These receptor sequences come from a woman between 18 and 75 years old with a cervical HPV16 infection that either progressed to CIN3+ or cleared (not recorded which).

As for this clone: Read coverage stops 3 residues before the CDR3 terminus; the germline J gene supplies the remainder. The chain recombines TRBV6-1 with TRBJ2-5; unclear D gene. Between the trimmed V and J ends, which lost 2 bases and 2 bases, there was a span of 12 bases. Germline V gives CDR1 MNHNS, CDR2 SASEGT. The CDR3 runs 15 residues. CDR3 loop: CASSESVGRQETQYF. The part of the CDR3 DNA that was read is TGTGCCAGCAGTGAAAGTGTGGGCAGACAAGAGACC.

About this clone: The read ends 3 residues before the CDR3 terminus; that terminus is restored from the germline J gene. J is TRBJ2-1 and V is TRBV7-2; D might be TRBD2 (5 bases). V was clipped by 3 bases and J by 8 bases, with 11 bases between them. Germline-derived CDR1 and CDR2 are SGHTA and FQGNSA. The CDR3 is 13 amino acids. The CDR3 is CASSLEVRDEQFF. The sequenced CDR3 bases are TGTGCCAGCAGCTTGGAGGTGAGGGATGAG.

Worth noting for this clone: The read comes to an end 3 residues before the CDR3 does, leaving the germline J gene to fill in the end. The chain combines TRBV10-2 with TRBJ1-6, with 9 bases fitting TRBD1. Germline lookup yields CDR1 WSHSY and CDR2 SAAADI. After removal of 9 bases from V and 5 bases from J, the junction contained 2 bases not matched to a gene. The CDR3 has 13 residues. CDR3 DNA, as far as it was read: TGCGCCAGTGGGACAGGGAATAATTCACCC. Translating gives CASGTGNNSP. The full CDR3 is CASGTGNNSPLHF.

About this clone: The CDR3 end falls 3 residues outside the read, so it is completed with the germline J gene. V and J are TRBV5-5 and TRBJ1-2; 8 nucleotides match TRBD1. The CDR3 extends over 15 amino acids. Germline V CDR1 and CDR2: SGHKS, YYEKEE (reference sequence). CDR3 amino acids: CASSADLGQGWGYTF. The CDR3 DNA, read in part, is TGTGCCAGCAGCGCCGACCTCGGACAGGGCTGGGGC.

With regard to this clone: The read ends 3 residues early relative to the CDR3; the germline J gene fills the gap. The V and J genes are TRBV2 and TRBJ2-7; 10 bases are shared with TRBD2. Germline CDR1 and CDR2: SNHLY and FYNNEI. The trim removed 6 bases at V and 0 bases at J, leaving 8 bases unmatched. This CDR3 spans 16 amino acids. Partial CDR3 DNA: TGTGCCAGCAGGGAAACTAGCGGGGCGACCTCCTACGAG. It is translated as CASRETSGATSYE. In full, the CDR3 is CASRETSGATSYEQYF.

Worth noting for this clone: The read finishes 3 residues shy of the CDR3 end, and the germline J gene is used to complete it. The V call is TRBV19, the J call TRBJ1-4; D possibly corresponds to TRBD1 (5 bases). CDR1 is LNHDA, CDR2 SQIVND, per germline (reference sequence). This CDR3 contains 14 residues. V was clipped by 4 bases and J by 5 bases, with 11 bases between them. CDR3 bases read: TGTGCCAGTAGTACCTGGGGGGGAAATGAAAAA. This translates into CASSTWGGNEK. In full, the CDR3 is CASSTWGGNEKLFF.

In the case of this clone: The read ends 3 residues early relative to the CDR3; the germline J gene fills the gap. The chain couples TRBV5-5 to TRBJ2-3; D is undetermined. The length of the CDR3 is 15 residues. Germline V gene sequence: CDR1 SGHKS, CDR2 YYEKEE (reference sequence). The CDR3 region is CASSLVSGLNQPQYF. The DNA read from the CDR3 is TGTGCCAGCAGCTTGGTATCAGGTCTCAATCAGCCG.

Comments on this clone: The read ends 3 residues early relative to the CDR3; the germline J gene fills the gap. The chain has TRBV2 and TRBJ1-2; D is ambiguous. The CDR3 is made up of 14 amino acids. Germline CDR1 and CDR2: SNHLY and FYNNEI. V lost 3 bases and J lost 4, with 12 bases in between. The CDR3: CASSDPQVFYGYTF. The part of the CDR3 DNA that was read is TGTGCCAGCAGTGACCCTCAGGTTTTCTATGGC.

Concerning this clone itself: The read finishes 3 residues shy of the CDR3 end, and the germline J gene is used to complete it. This sequence joins TRBV18 and TRBJ2-5; the match to TRBD1 covers 10 bases. V lost 4 bases to trimming and J lost 1 base; unmatched junction nucleotides: 3. The germline CDR1 and CDR2 sequences are KGHSH and LQKENI. The CDR3 is 15 residues long. Partial CDR3 DNA: TGTGCCAGCTCACGGAGGACAGGGGGCCAAGAGACC. It is translated as CASSRRTGGQET. The whole CDR3 protein is CASSRRTGGQETQYF. Full variable domain (outside the CDR3, taken from reference TRBV18 and TRBJ2-5): NAGVMQNPRHLVRRRGQEARLRCSPMKGHSHVYWYRQLPEEGLKFMVYLQKENIIDESGMPKERFSAEFPKEGPSILRIQQVVRGDSAAYFCASSRRTGGQETQYFGPGTRLLVL.

CDR3 in amino acids: CASSHLGNTEAFF. The CDR3 DNA, read in part, is TGTGCCAGCAGCCATCTCGGGAACACTGAA. The J gene is TRBJ1-1, the V gene TRBV14, with D unresolved. Read data end 3 residues before the CDR3 end; the end is taken from the germline J gene. V was cut by 3 bases and J by 1 base, with 6 bases left in between. The CDR3 runs 13 residues. CDR1 is SGHDN, CDR2 FVKESK, per germline.

In regard to this clone: The CDR3 end is not reached by the read, which stops 3 residues before it; the germline J gene fills it in. V and J are TRBV9 and TRBJ2-2; tentative D call: TRBD2 (6 bases). This CDR3 has 14 amino acids. The germline V gene has CDR1 SGDLS and CDR2 YYNGEE. Trimming removed 1 base at V and 6 bases at J, with 10 bases between. The part of the CDR3 DNA that was read is TGTGCCAGCAGCGTAAGAGCGGGTTCCGGGGAG. Translating gives CASSVRAGSGE. The CDR3 in its entirety is CASSVRAGSGELFF.

Of note for this clone: The read halts 3 residues ahead of the CDR3 end, with the missing end drawn from the germline J gene. This rearrangement joins TRBV7-6 to TRBJ2-7; TRBD2 matches 11 bases. The CDR3 runs 15 residues. CDR1 SGHVS and CDR2 FNYEAQ come from the germline V gene. Losses at the gene ends were 5 bases for V and 3 bases for J; bases not matched to a gene: 6. The covered CDR3 bases are TGTGCCAGCAGCCGGACTAGCGGGCCCAACTACGAG. It specifies CASSRTSGPNYE. The whole CDR3 sequence reads CASSRTSGPNYEQYF.

Points on this clone: The read comes to an end 3 residues before the CDR3 does, leaving the germline J gene to fill in the end. The chain uses TRBV2 and TRBJ2-3; 7 bases are a match to TRBD1. This CDR3 comprises 14 residues. Germline V gives CDR1 SNHLY, CDR2 FYNNEI. V lost 7 bases to trimming and J lost 0 bases; unmatched junction nucleotides: 4. The part of the CDR3 DNA that was read is TGTGCCAGCACTACAGGGGTCAGCACAGATACG. This gives the protein CASTTGVSTDT. From start to end, the CDR3 is CASTTGVSTDTQYF.

Comment on this clone: The missing CDR3 end, 3 residues past where the read stops, is filled in from the germline J gene. V is TRBV5-1 and J is TRBJ1-2; 9 bases agree with TRBD1. The ends lost 4 bases at V and 7 bases at J; junction bases unmatched: 8. CDR3 length equals 14 residues. CDR1 SGHRS and CDR2 YFSETQ come from the germline V gene. The sequenced CDR3 bases are TGCGCCAGCAGCCCGACAGGGGGATATGTTGGC. This codes for CASSPTGGYVG. The entire CDR3 is CASSPTGGYVGYTF.

Note on this clone: The read stops 3 residues short of the end of the CDR3; the missing end is completed from the germline J gene. The gene calls are TRBV2 and TRBJ2-1; 10 bases are a match to TRBD2. Trimming took 6 bases from V and 7 from J; bases not matched to a gene: 12. The germline CDR1 and CDR2 sequences are SNHLY and FYNNEI. The CDR3 is 16 residues long. The part of the CDR3 DNA that was read is TGTGCCAGCAGATCCCTCTCGGGACTAGCGAAAAATGAG. It is translated as CASRSLSGLAKNE. The CDR3, in full, reads CASRSLSGLAKNEQFF.

With regard to this clone: The CDR3 goes on 3 residues after the read ends, and that part is filled in from the germline J gene. The chain is built from TRBV5-6 and TRBJ1-2, with D unclear. V was pared by 2 bases and J by 7 bases, with 9 bases between. In germline, CDR1 is SGHDT, CDR2 YYEEEE. This CDR3 comprises 12 residues. The CDR3 sequence is CASSFVSGGYTF. The sequenced part of the CDR3 DNA is TGTGCCAGCAGCTTCGTAAGCGGTGGC.